This passage covers 25 T cell receptor beta chains from one sample sequenced in a study of CD8 T cells in Susac syndrome (dated by TCRdb to between 2019 and 2020). Library generation was performed with the immunoSEQ multiplex PCR assay. RNA was extracted with the RNeasy kit and roughly 0.45 to 1 ug was reverse transcribed using random hexamers. The public reads were reanalyzed by TCRdb: fastp trimming at Q25, MiXCR alignment, in-frame beta chains only. All rows with the same CDR3 protein become a single entry with the most common DNA and genes. In this sample the table shows around 220,000 distinct CDR3 sequences, 92% of which occur a single time. 0.1% to 0.15% of the sample is taken by the ten largest. Sequenced: CD8+ T cells from PBMCs. The origin of the receptors is a human donor with multiple sclerosis.

For the CDR3, the DNA is TGTGCCAGCAGTGACACCGCGGCGGGGGGGCCGCACGGGGAGCTGTTTTTT. It specifies CASSDTAAGGPHGELFF. The chain links TRBV6-4 to TRBJ2-2, with 9 positions matching TRBD2. V was clipped by 2 bases and J by 7 bases; unmatched bases: 11. CDR1 MRHNA and CDR2 SNTAGT come from the germline V gene. The CDR3 has 17 amino acids.

The V call is TRBV27, the J call TRBJ2-1, with 10 positions matching TRBD1. This CDR3 is built from 12 residues. After removal of 9 bases from V and 6 bases from J, the junction contained 2 bases not matched to a gene. CDR1 and CDR2 (germline): MNHEY, SMNVEV (reference sequence). The CDR3 loop reads CASRDRGNEQFF. The CDR3 DNA reads as TGTGCCAGTCGGGACAGGGGCAATGAGCAGTTCTTC.

This clonotype showed up just once. The chain employs TRBV18 and TRBJ2-1; D assignment may be TRBD1 or TRBD2 (6 bases each). Germline V CDR1 and CDR2: KGHSH, LQKENI. The CDR3 spans 15 residues. V lost 3 bases and J 8 bases, leaving 17 bases between the germline ends. CDR3 residues: CASSPPEGGEHEQFF. In DNA, the CDR3 is TGTGCCAGCTCACCTCCCGAGGGGGGCGAACATGAGCAGTTCTTC.

V and J are TRBV6-2 or TRBV6-3 and TRBJ2-3; 11 positions agree with TRBD2. Trimming at V came to 0 bases and at J to 3 bases, leaving 2 bases not matched to a gene. Germline-derived CDR1 and CDR2 are MNHEY and SVGEGT. The CDR3 runs 16 residues. The CDR3 is CASSYSSSGRTDTQYF. CDR3 bases: TGTGCCAGCAGTTACTCTTCTAGCGGGAGGACAGATACGCAGTATTTT.

This clonotype was seen just once. V usage is TRBV5-8 and J usage is TRBJ1-1; D remains ambiguous. The CDR3 runs 14 residues. The V and J ends lost 3 bases and 7 bases respectively, with 16 bases between them. Germline assignment: CDR1 SGHTS and CDR2 YDEGEE. The CDR3 reads CASSSVFDHLEAFF. The CDR3, as DNA: TGTGCCAGCAGCTCTGTTTTTGACCATCTTGAAGCTTTCTTT.

V gene TRBV9 combines with J gene TRBJ1-1, with D perhaps TRBD1 (6 bases). Germline assignment: CDR1 SGDLS and CDR2 YYNGEE. The length of the CDR3 is 15 residues. Trimming left V 0 bases short and J 3 bases short, with 12 bases between. The CDR3 DNA follows: TGTGCCAGCAGCGTAGCAGGAGGGGGGGACACTGAAGCTTTCTTT. Translated, it gives CASSVAGGGDTEAFF.

This chain links TRBV25-1 with TRBJ1-1, with 10 nucleotides matching TRBD1. CDR3 length equals 17 residues. Trimming took 6 bases from V and 1 from J; bases not matched to a gene: 11. The germline V gene has CDR1 MGHDK and CDR2 SYGVNS. The DNA for the CDR3 is TGTGCCAGCAGCGACGACAGGGGGCGAATTTGGAACACTGAAGCTTTCTTT. This translates into CASSDDRGRIWNTEAFF. Drawing the rest from reference TRBV25-1 and TRBJ1-1, the complete variable domain is EADIYQTPRYLVIGTGKKITLECSQTMGHDKMYWYQQDPGMELHLIHYSYGVNSTEKGDLSSESTVSRIRTEHFPLTLESARPSHTSQYLCASSDDRGRIWNTEAFFGQGTRLTVV.

The count of this clonotype is one. The rearrangement joins TRBV12-3 or TRBV12-4 to TRBJ2-3; a possible D gene is TRBD2 (6 bases). Trimming left V 3 bases short and J 4 bases short, with 14 bases between. There are 15 residues in the CDR3. The CDR3 sequence: CASSFLGGNPDTQYF. The CDR3 region has the DNA TGTGCCAGCAGTTTTTTGGGCGGGAACCCAGATACGCAGTATTTT.

The chain combines TRBV5-1 with TRBJ1-4, with 7 bases that match TRBD1. V lost 0 bases and J lost 8; bases outside the gene matches: 10. The length of the CDR3 is 16 residues. Per germline, CDR1 SGHRS and CDR2 YFSETQ. The CDR3, as DNA: TGCGCCAGCAGCTTGGAAACAGGGGAAGTCGTGGAAAAACTGTTTTTT. Translating it yields CASSLETGEVVEKLFF.

The V call is TRBV2, the J call TRBJ2-5, with D possibly called TRBD1 or TRBD2 (5 bases each). The CDR3 runs to 16 residues. Trimming took off 1 base at V and 5 bases at J, with 17 bases between the two ends. CDR1 and CDR2 (germline): SNHLY, FYNNEI. CDR3 sequence (DNA): TGTGCCAGCAGTGAAGTATCTGAGGGGCTCTGGGAGACCCAGTACTTC. It codes for CASSEVSEGLWETQYF.

This CDR3 is CAWIGTEAFF. For the CDR3, the DNA is TGTGCCTGGATCGGCACTGAAGCTTTCTTT. This rearrangement joins TRBV30 to TRBJ1-1; no definite D call. Germline assignment: CDR1 GTSNPN and CDR2 SVGIG (reference sequence). The CDR3 totals 10 residues. V shed 4 bases and J shed 4 bases, with 4 bases lying between them. Full variable domain (rest looked up from reference TRBV30 and TRBJ1-1): SQTIHQWPATLVQPVGSPLSLECTVEGTSNPNLYWYRQAAGRGLQLLFYSVGIGQISSEVPQNLSASRPQDRQFILSSKKLLLSDSGFYLCAWIGTEAFFGQGTRLTVV.

The CDR3 DNA reads TGCAGCTTCATTTCAGGGCTAGTCGGTTCCACAGATACGCAGTATTTT. As protein: CSFISGLVGSTDTQYF. This chain uses TRBV29-1 with TRBJ2-3; D possibly corresponds to TRBD1 (5 bases). This CDR3 has 16 amino acids. Per germline, CDR1 SQVTM and CDR2 ANQGSEA. Trimming left V 8 bases short and J 2 bases short, with 23 bases between.

This chain connects TRBV5-1 to TRBJ2-7, with D perhaps TRBD2 (6 bases). This CDR3 is built from 16 residues. Germline loops: CDR1 SGHRS, CDR2 YFSETQ. Trimming removed 4 bases at V and 1 base at J, with 18 bases between. The CDR3 DNA sequence: TGCGCCAGCAGCCCTCGGAGGGGTCAAACTTCCTACGAGCAGTACTTC. Translating gives CASSPRRGQTSYEQYF.

The rearrangement joins TRBV6-5 to TRBJ2-1; 9 bases are a match to TRBD1. J gave up 7 bases and V 10 bases, and 14 bases lay outside the gene matches. The CDR3 is 15 amino acids. Germline V gene data show CDR1 as MNHEY and CDR2 as SVGAGI. The CDR3 is CATLRGTGRVNEQFF. The CDR3 nucleotides read TGTGCCACTCTTAGGGGGACAGGGAGGGTGAATGAGCAGTTCTTC.

V and J are TRBV10-3 and TRBJ1-2, with D hard to call. Germline values: CDR1 ENHRY, CDR2 SYGVKD. Trimming removed 6 bases from V and 6 bases from J, with 14 bases in between. CDR3 length: 13 residues. The CDR3 bases are TGTGCCATCAGAGGGCTCTCCGCGGATGGCTACACCTTC. This gives the protein CAIRGLSADGYTF.

This chain connects TRBV12-3 or TRBV12-4 to TRBJ1-2; D gene uncertain. The V end lost 5 bases, the J end lost 1 base, and 14 bases lay between the germline ends. The CDR3 extends over 15 amino acids. The CDR3 nucleotides are TGTGCCAGCAGTCTGGTATCCCCAGTTAACTATGGCTACACCTTC. Its protein is CASSLVSPVNYGYTF.

The rearrangement joins TRBV9 to TRBJ2-1; D is ambiguous. This CDR3 has 12 amino acids. CDR1 and CDR2 from the germline V gene are SGDLS and YYNGEE. The ends were cut back, 3 bases at V and 6 bases at J, with 7 bases in the middle. This CDR3 reads CASSANFNEQFF. In DNA, the CDR3 is TGTGCCAGCAGCGCTAATTTCAATGAGCAGTTCTTC.

In this sample, this clonotype turned up once. The V and J genes are TRBV4-1 and TRBJ1-5; D not certain. From germline, CDR1 is MGHRA and CDR2 YSYEKL. V was shortened by 2 bases and J by 4 bases, with 12 bases between the two germline ends. This CDR3 has 15 residues. CDR3 protein: CASSQYGTGNQPQHF. The CDR3 DNA reads as TGCGCCAGCAGCCAATATGGCACGGGTAATCAGCCCCAGCATTTT.

The chain links TRBV7-3 to TRBJ2-7; 7 nucleotides agree with TRBD2. Per germline, CDR1 SGHTA and CDR2 FQGTGA. This CDR3 has 13 amino acids. Trimming removed 5 bases from V and 6 bases from J; junction bases left unmatched: 7. The CDR3 sequence is CASSLGGFAEQYF. For the CDR3, the DNA is TGTGCCAGCAGCCTGGGGGGGTTTGCCGAGCAGTACTTC.

The gene calls are TRBV12-3 or TRBV12-4 and TRBJ2-7, with D perhaps being TRBD1 or TRBD2 (5 bases each). Deletions cut 5 bases from V and 4 bases from J, with 9 bases between. The CDR3 runs 12 residues. CDR3 amino acids: CASSTWGYEQYF. CDR3 sequence (DNA): TGTGCCAGCAGTACCTGGGGGTACGAGCAGTACTTC.

Remarks on this clonotype: A junction end diverges from the germline sequence, so it may reflect a read error. This rearrangement joins TRBV7-7 to TRBJ2-5, with TRBD2 matching 9 bases. CDR1 is SSHAT and CDR2 is FNYEAQ in the germline V gene (reference sequence). The CDR3 spans 16 residues. This CDR3 is CASSPSLAAGGETQYF. Here the CDR3 DNA reads TGTGCTAGCAGCCCCTCGCTGGCGGCGGGGGGGGAGACCCAGTACTTC.

The chain uses TRBV7-8 and TRBJ1-5; no firm D call. V lost 5 bases and J lost 0, with 14 bases in between. The CDR3 consists of 16 residues. Germline CDR1 and CDR2: SGHVS and FQNEAQ. In DNA, the CDR3 is TGTGCCAGCAGCCGCCATCCGGCCCATAGCAATCAGCCCCAGCATTTT. Protein sequence: CASSRHPAHSNQPQHF.

The chain links TRBV6-5 to TRBJ2-5, with 8 bases lining up with TRBD2. Germline V gene lookup returns CDR1 MNHEY and CDR2 SVGAGI. Trimming at V came to 6 bases and at J to 4 bases, leaving 1 base not matched to a gene. The CDR3 covers 12 residues. CDR3 region: CASRTSGETQYF. As DNA, the CDR3 is TGTGCCAGCAGAACTAGCGGAGAGACCCAGTACTTC.

In this sample, this clonotype turned up once. This chain connects TRBV4-2 to TRBJ1-5; D is unclear. V gave up 0 bases and J gave up 7 bases, with 13 bases separating them. In germline, CDR1 is LGHNA, CDR2 YNFKEQ. CDR3 length equals 15 residues. The CDR3, as DNA: TGTGCCAGCAGCCAAGATGGTCCCAGCGGCCAGCCCCAGCATTTT. This sequence encodes CASSQDGPSGQPQHF.

The chain has TRBV5-6 and TRBJ1-2; no firm D call. The CDR3 totals 12 residues. Germline CDR1 and CDR2: SGHDT and YYEEEE. V lost 7 bases, J lost 8 bases, and 15 bases lay in between. The CDR3 sequence is CASRAWEMGYTF. CDR3 DNA: TGTGCCAGCCGGGCTTGGGAGATGGGCTACACCTTC.